This T cell receptor beta chain was captured in a study of identical twins. TCRdb re-analysed the 5' RACE reads in MiXCR, keeping a single row per CDR3 protein. The table includes around 100,000 distinct CDR3 sequences, about 6% detected once. Germline CDR1 LGHDT, CDR2 YNNKEL (reference sequence). The CDR3 consists of 17 residues. The ends were cut back, 0 bases at V and 3 bases at J, with 15 bases in the middle. This clonotype was seen at least ten times. The chain employs TRBV3-1 and TRBJ2-1, with D maybe TRBD1 (6 bases). Sequencing used memory T cells sorted from blood. The clonotype was recovered from a woman aged 50 to 65 in good health. Written as DNA, the CDR3 is TGTGCCAGCAGCCAAGAAAATGGCAGGGGTTACTACAATGAGCAGTTCTTC. Translation gives CASSQENGRGYYNEQFF.